This section outlines one T cell receptor (beta chain) sequence together with its context. The data originate from a study of cytomegalovirus exposure and HLA in healthy donors. The protocol was immunoSEQ multiplex PCR, while the TCRdb copy is restricted to in-frame clones and leaves out a portion. The repertoire holds over 45,000 clones, with about 88% as singletons. CDR3 length equals 15 residues. CDR1 MNHEY and CDR2 SMNVEV come from the germline V gene (reference sequence). V gave up 5 bases and J gave up 4 bases; unmatched junction bases: 8. This receptor was taken from a woman in her thirties in good health and CMV-seronegative. Sequenced sample: PBMCs. V usage is TRBV27 and J usage is TRBJ2-7; TRBD1 aligns across 10 bases. This chain's CDR3 is CASSPDRGRNYEQYF. The CDR3 nucleotides read TGTGCCAGCAGTCCTGACAGGGGGCGTAATTACGAGCAGTACTTC.